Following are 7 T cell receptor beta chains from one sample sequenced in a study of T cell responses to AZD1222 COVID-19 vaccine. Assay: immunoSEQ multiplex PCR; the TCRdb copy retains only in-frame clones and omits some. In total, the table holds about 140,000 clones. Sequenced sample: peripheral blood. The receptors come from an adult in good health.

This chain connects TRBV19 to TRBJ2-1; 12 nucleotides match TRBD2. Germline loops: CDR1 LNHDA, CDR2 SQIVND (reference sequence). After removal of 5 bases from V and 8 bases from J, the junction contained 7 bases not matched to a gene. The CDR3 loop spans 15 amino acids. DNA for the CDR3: TGTGCCAGTAGTGCTAGCGGGGGGGCCAGGGATGAGCAGTTCTTC. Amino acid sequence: CASSASGGARDEQFF.

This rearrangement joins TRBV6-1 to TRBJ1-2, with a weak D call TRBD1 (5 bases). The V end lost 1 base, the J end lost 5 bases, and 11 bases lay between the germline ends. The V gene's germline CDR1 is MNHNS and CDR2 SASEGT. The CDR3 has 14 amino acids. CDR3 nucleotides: TGTGCCAGCAGTGAAGTTGCAGGGATTTATGGCTACACCTTC. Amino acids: CASSEVAGIYGYTF.

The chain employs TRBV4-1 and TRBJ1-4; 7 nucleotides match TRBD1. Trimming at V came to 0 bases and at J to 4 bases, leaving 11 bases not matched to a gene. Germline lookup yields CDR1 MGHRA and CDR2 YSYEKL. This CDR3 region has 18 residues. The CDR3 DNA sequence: TGCGCCAGCAGCCAAGAGAGGACAGGTACTTTGGGTAATGAAAAACTGTTTTTT. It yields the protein CASSQERTGTLGNEKLFF.

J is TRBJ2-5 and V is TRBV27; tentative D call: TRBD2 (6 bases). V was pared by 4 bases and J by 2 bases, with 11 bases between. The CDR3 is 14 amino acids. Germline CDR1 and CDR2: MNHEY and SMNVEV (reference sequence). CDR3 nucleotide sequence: TGTGCCAGCAGTTCCTCGGGACTGCAAGAGACCCAGTACTTC. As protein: CASSSSGLQETQYF.

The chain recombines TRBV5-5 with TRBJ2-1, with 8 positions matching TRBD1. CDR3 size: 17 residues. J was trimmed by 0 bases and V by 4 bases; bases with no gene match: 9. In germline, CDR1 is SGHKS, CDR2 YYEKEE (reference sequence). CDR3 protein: CASSRTLDRGSYNEQFF. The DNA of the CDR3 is TGTGCCAGCAGCCGTACCTTAGACAGGGGCTCCTACAATGAGCAGTTCTTC.

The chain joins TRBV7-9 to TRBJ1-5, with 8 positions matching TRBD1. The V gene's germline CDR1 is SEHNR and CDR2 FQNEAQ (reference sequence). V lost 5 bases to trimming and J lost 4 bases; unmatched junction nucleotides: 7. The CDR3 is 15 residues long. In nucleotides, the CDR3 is TGTGCCAGCAGCCGCGGGGGGGACAGGAATCAGCCCCAGCATTTT. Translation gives CASSRGGDRNQPQHF.

CDR3 bases: TGTGCCAGCAGCCCCCAGGGACTAGCGGAGACCCAGTACTTC. Translation: CASSPQGLAETQYF. This chain uses TRBV3-1 (or the pseudogene TRBV3-2) with TRBJ2-5, with TRBD2 matching over 10 bases. Germline V gene sequence: CDR1 LGHDT, CDR2 YNNKEL (reference sequence). With V trimmed by 4 bases and J by 5 bases, 4 bases remained unmatched. The CDR3 has 14 amino acids.